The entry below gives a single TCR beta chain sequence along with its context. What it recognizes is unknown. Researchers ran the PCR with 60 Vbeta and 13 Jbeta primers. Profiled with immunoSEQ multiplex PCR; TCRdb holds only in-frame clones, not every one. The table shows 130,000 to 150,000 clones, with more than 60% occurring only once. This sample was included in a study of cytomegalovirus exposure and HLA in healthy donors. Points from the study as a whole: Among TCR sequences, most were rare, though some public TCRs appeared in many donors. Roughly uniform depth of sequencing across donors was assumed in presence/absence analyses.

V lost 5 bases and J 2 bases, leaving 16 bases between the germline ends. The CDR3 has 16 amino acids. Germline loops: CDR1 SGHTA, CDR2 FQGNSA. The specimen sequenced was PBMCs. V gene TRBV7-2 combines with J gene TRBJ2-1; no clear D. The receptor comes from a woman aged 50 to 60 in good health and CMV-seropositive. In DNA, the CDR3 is TGTGCCAGCAGCCCCCCTTCTGGCCAGACCTACAATGAGCAGTTCTTC. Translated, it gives CASSPPSGQTYNEQFF.